This T cell receptor beta chain was documented in a study of cytomegalovirus exposure and HLA in healthy donors. PCR was performed using 60 Vbeta and 13 Jbeta primers. Profiled with immunoSEQ multiplex PCR; TCRdb holds only in-frame clones, not every one. The sample carries tens of thousands of clones, roughly 65% recorded once. Looked up from germline, CDR1 is MNHEY and CDR2 is SVGAGI. This CDR3 spans 13 amino acids. V was cut by 8 bases and J by 1 base, with 11 bases left in between. As to this clone: The antigen is undetermined.

Study-wide points: In a later analysis, compared with equally common non-associated chains, HLA-associated beta chains were more expanded. The analysis excluded some indistinguishable V segments, including TRBV6-2 and TRBV6-3. Most subjects' HLA-A and HLA-B alleles were reportedly predicted from TCR beta sequences.

The rearrangement links TRBV6-5 to TRBJ1-2; D remains unclear. This TCR was sampled from a woman aged 25 to 39 in good health and CMV-seronegative. Sample: PBMCs. Written as DNA, the CDR3 is TGTGCCAGCGTTGGAGAAAATAACTATGGCTACACCTTC. This sequence encodes CASVGENNYGYTF.